This is a list of T cell receptor beta chains from one sample in a study of human T cells and chemical hapten exposure. TCRdb used MiXCR to reprocess the RACE reads, holding one entry per CDR3 protein. The sample contains about 96,000 distinct CDR3 sequences, approximately 9.3% of which appear only once. Sequences were derived from whole blood, sampled in connection with sensitization to the hapten diphenylcyclopropenone (DPC). These receptors were collected from a woman in her 40s with alopecia areata. Some clones in this sample may be carry-over from other donors' samples. Both conserved end residues are part of each CDR3. D genes are given only for firm matches. Some rows mark clone size as missing; the rest say once, few, many or name a class of expanded clone.

TRBD2 TRBJ2-1 TRBV6-2/TRBV6-3 few CASSRSGSSIDEQFF TGTGCCAGCAGCCGAAGCGGGAGCTCCATAGATGAGCAGTTCTTC
TRBD1 TRBJ1-2 TRBV5-1 few CASSSHLQGTENYGYTF TGCGCCAGCAGCTCTCACCTACAGGGGACGGAGAACTATGGCTACACCTTC
TRBD2 TRBJ2-5 TRBV27 NA CASSWREGETQYF TGTGCCAGCAGTTGGCGGGAGGGGGAGACCCAGTACTTC
NA TRBJ2-5 TRBV24-1 few CATTGDSETQYF TGTGCCACCACTGGAGACTCGGAGACCCAGTACTTC
NA TRBJ2-1 TRBV6-2/TRBV6-3 NA CASLTRGGGEQFF TGTGCCAGCTTGACCAGGGGAGGGGGTGAGCAGTTCTTC
TRBD1 TRBJ2-5 TRBV20-1 NA CSARGQYQETQYF TGCAGTGCTAGGGGACAGTACCAAGAGACCCAGTACTTC
TRBD2 TRBJ2-2 TRBV7-2 NA CASSPLLAGELGGELFF TGTGCCAGCAGCCCTCTCTTAGCGGGGGAATTGGGCGGGGAGCTGTTTTTT
NA TRBJ2-1 TRBV18 NA CASSPFSGGQFF TGTGCCAGCTCACCCTTTAGTGGGGGGCAGTTCTTC
NA TRBJ2-3 TRBV6-2/TRBV6-3 many CASSYLRDADTQYF TGTGCCAGCAGTTACTTACGGGACGCAGATACGCAGTATTTT
TRBD1 TRBJ2-5 TRBV7-2 many CASSLENRGFQETQYF TGTGCCAGCAGCTTAGAAAACAGGGGGTTCCAAGAGACCCAGTACTTC
NA TRBJ2-1 TRBV7-2 NA CASSPDPPYYGEQFF TGTGCCAGCAGCCCGGACCCCCCTTACTACGGTGAGCAGTTCTTC
NA TRBJ2-1 TRBV18 few CASSGGLYNEQFF TGTGCCAGCTCGGGTGGACTGTACAATGAGCAGTTCTTC
NA TRBJ2-7 TRBV7-9 many CASSLGPVGEQYF TGTGCCAGCAGCCTTGGACCCGTAGGGGAGCAGTACTTC
NA TRBJ2-3 TRBV5-4 many CASSLDSTGPDTQYF TGTGCCAGCAGCTTGGACTCTACTGGTCCAGATACGCAGTATTTT
NA TRBJ2-1 TRBV28 NA CASSQGMWNEQFF TGTGCCAGCAGCCAGGGTATGTGGAATGAGCAGTTCTTC
NA TRBJ2-3 TRBV6-2/TRBV6-3 many CASRGTDTQYF TGTGCCAGCAGGGGCACAGATACGCAGTATTTT
NA TRBJ1-6 TRBV1 many CTSSQDPRTPAYNSPLHF TGCACCAGCAGCCAAGATCCGAGGACGCCCGCCTATAATTCACCCCTCCACTTT
TRBD1 TRBJ2-4 TRBV28 many CASRGTDRGGAKNIQYF TGTGCCAGCAGAGGAACCGACAGGGGAGGAGCCAAAAACATTCAGTACTTC
NA TRBJ2-1 TRBV2 many CASSELGNEQFF TGTGCCAGCAGTGAACTGGGCAATGAGCAGTTCTTC
NA TRBJ1-4 TRBV12-2 NA CASRPHLDEKLFF TGTGCAAGTCGCCCCCATTTGGATGAAAAACTGTTTTTT
NA TRBJ2-2 TRBV27 few CASSSYLPGELFF TGTGCCAGCAGTTCCTATTTGCCCGGGGAGCTGTTTTTT
TRBD1 TRBJ1-5 TRBV6-6 NA CASSYRQGNQPQHF TGTGCCAGCAGTTACAGACAGGGAAACCAGCCCCAGCATTTT
NA TRBJ2-1 TRBV12-3/TRBV12-4 NA CASSLLRSSYNEQFF TGTGCCAGCAGTTTGTTACGAAGCTCCTACAATGAGCAGTTCTTC
TRBD1 TRBJ1-4 TRBV28 NA CASLQYRGDEKLFF TGTGCCAGCCTACAATACAGGGGGGACGAAAAACTGTTTTTT
NA TRBJ1-5 TRBV3-1 many CASSPVLEGQPQHF TGTGCCAGCAGCCCCGTCTTGGAGGGTCAGCCCCAGCATTTT
NA TRBJ2-6 TRBV12-3/TRBV12-4 NA CASLTAGANVLTF TGTGCCAGCCTGACAGCTGGGGCCAACGTCCTGACTTTC
NA TRBJ2-3 TRBV11-2 NA CASSLWGYTDTQYF TGTGCCAGCAGCTTATGGGGTTACACAGATACGCAGTATTTT
TRBD2 TRBJ2-1 TRBV18 few CASSPGTSSEQFF TGTGCCAGCTCACCAGGGACTAGCTCTGAGCAGTTCTTC
NA TRBJ2-7 TRBV4-2 NA CASSQELRVTYEQYF TGTGCCAGCAGCCAAGAGTTAAGAGTCACCTACGAGCAGTACTTC
NA TRBJ1-1 TRBV4-3 many CASSHGGNTEAFF TGCGCCAGCAGCCATGGAGGTAACACTGAAGCTTTCTTT
TRBD1 TRBJ2-7 TRBV12-5 NA CASGWARDREVSEQYF TGTGCTAGTGGTTGGGCAAGGGACAGGGAAGTAAGCGAGCAGTACTTC
NA TRBJ2-5 TRBV28 many CASSLLTGSQETQYF TGTGCCAGCAGTCTCCTGACAGGAAGCCAAGAGACCCAGTACTTC
NA TRBJ2-1 TRBV12-3/TRBV12-4 NA CASSLGGLEQFF TGTGCCAGCAGTTTGGGCGGTTTGGAGCAGTTCTTC
NA TRBJ2-5 TRBV2 few CASSAEETQYF TGTGCCAGCAGTGCAGAAGAGACCCAGTACTTC
TRBD1 TRBJ2-2 TRBV4-2 NA CASSLGQGNTGELFF TGTGCCAGCAGCCTGGGACAGGGGAACACCGGGGAGCTGTTTTTT
TRBD1 TRBJ1-1 TRBV6-2/TRBV6-3 many CASSYGTGGAEAFF TGTGCCAGCAGTTACGGGACAGGGGGGGCTGAAGCTTTCTTT
NA TRBJ2-7 TRBV12-3/TRBV12-4 few CASRPLSGPYEQYF TGTGCCAGCAGGCCCCTGAGCGGACCCTACGAGCAGTACTTC
NA TRBJ2-2 TRBV5-1 many CASSLLDGTGELFF TGCGCCAGCAGCTTACTAGACGGCACCGGGGAGCTGTTTTTT
TRBD1 TRBJ2-5 TRBV5-6 few CASSLGGTGGLETQYF TGTGCCAGCAGCTTGGGAGGGACAGGGGGCTTGGAGACCCAGTACTTC
NA TRBJ1-4 TRBV7-2 few CASSSNRSPNEKLFF TGTGCCAGCAGCTCTAACAGGTCCCCTAATGAAAAACTGTTTTTT
NA TRBJ1-2 TRBV7-2 NA CASSYRRISNYGYTF TGTGCCAGCAGTTATAGACGGATTAGTAACTATGGCTACACCTTC
NA TRBJ2-2 TRBV4-2 few CASSQERLVTGELFF TGTGCCAGCAGCCAAGAACGCTTGGTCACCGGGGAGCTGTTTTTT
TRBD2 TRBJ2-3 TRBV20-1 once CSAQGLAGGHDTDTQYF TGCAGTGCTCAGGGACTAGCGGGAGGGCACGACACAGATACGCAGTATTTT
TRBD2 TRBJ2-5 TRBV6-1 many CASTSRVGTSSQTQYF TGTGCCAGCACTTCCCGCGTGGGGACTAGCAGCCAGACCCAGTACTTC
NA TRBJ2-7 TRBV3-1 many CASSRGVVYEQYF TGTGCCAGCAGCCGGGGGGTCGTCTACGAGCAGTACTTC
NA TRBJ2-1 TRBV7-9 many CASSLCFGGAVCYNEQFF TGTGCCAGCAGCTTATGTTTTGGCGGGGCTGTTTGTTACAATGAGCAGTTCTTC
NA TRBJ2-7 TRBV28 NA CASSFPGTNQGEQYF TGTGCCAGCAGTTTCCCCGGGACCAATCAGGGCGAGCAGTACTTC
NA TRBJ2-2 TRBV9 few CASSVQGRDTGELFF TGTGCCAGCAGCGTCCAGGGGCGAGACACCGGGGAGCTGTTTTTT
NA TRBJ1-2 TRBV4-3 NA CASSQDPSLGYTF TGCGCCAGCAGCCAAGATCCCTCCCTGGGCTACACCTTC
TRBD1 TRBJ1-1 TRBV29-1 NA CSVEVAGGGMTEAFF TGCAGCGTTGAAGTGGCAGGGGGCGGGATGACTGAAGCTTTCTTT
NA TRBJ1-5 TRBV7-3 many CASSLNRQEESQPQHF TGTGCCAGCAGCTTAAATAGGCAGGAGGAAAGTCAGCCCCAGCATTTT
NA TRBJ1-1 TRBV12-3/TRBV12-4 many CASSLARNTEAFF TGTGCCAGCAGTTTAGCCAGGAACACTGAAGCTTTCTTT
TRBD2 TRBJ2-1 TRBV4-3 NA CASSQGGLAGVFEQFF TGCGCCAGCAGCCAGGGGGGGCTAGCGGGAGTATTTGAGCAGTTCTTC
NA TRBJ2-7 TRBV20-1 many CSARVAGSGYEQYF TGCAGTGCTAGAGTGGCGGGCTCGGGGTACGAGCAGTACTTC
NA TRBJ2-7 TRBV6-2/TRBV6-3 NA CASSPNYGGGEQYF TGTGCCAGCAGCCCAAACTACGGCGGCGGGGAGCAGTACTTC
NA TRBJ1-4 TRBV5-1 many CASSATGANKGEKLFF TGCGCCAGCAGCGCGACCGGGGCCAACAAAGGGGAAAAACTGTTTTTT
TRBD1 TRBJ1-6 TRBV6-6 few CASSFSDRGDSPLHF TGTGCCAGCAGTTTCTCCGACAGGGGAGATTCACCCCTCCACTTT
NA TRBJ2-5 TRBV12-3/TRBV12-4 few CASSLAQGTQYF TGTGCCAGCAGTTTAGCGCAGGGGACCCAGTACTTC
TRBD2 TRBJ2-7 TRBV6-5 few CASSYSSGSWYEQYF TGTGCCAGCAGTTACTCAAGCGGGAGCTGGTACGAGCAGTACTTC
NA TRBJ1-2 TRBV25-1 few CASSDSRTGLGYGYTF TGTGCCAGCAGTGATTCCCGGACGGGGCTAGGCTATGGCTACACCTTC